The next 7 T cell receptor beta chains were all read from a single sample in a study of T cell responses to AZD1222 COVID-19 vaccine. This table comes from immunoSEQ multiplex PCR, and its TCRdb copy is limited to in-frame clones, with some not included. The table has under 80,000 clones, 70% to 80% seen once. Sequencing used peripheral blood, obtained on day 0 of MenACWY control vaccination. The receptors here all came from an adult in good health.

This clone was seen once. The rearrangement joins TRBV29-1 to TRBJ2-2; TRBD1 aligns across 8 bases. The CDR3 spans 13 residues. V trimming: 6 bases; J trimming: 2 bases; junction bases outside the gene matches: 2. Looked up from germline, CDR1 is SQVTM and CDR2 is ANQGSEA. CDR3 amino acids: CSVDRGNTGELFF. CDR3 sequence (DNA): TGCAGCGTCGACAGGGGAAACACCGGGGAGCTGTTTTTT.

This clone was observed once. The CDR3 sequence: CASSWSGPNTGELFF. DNA for the CDR3: TGTGCCAGTAGTTGGAGCGGCCCGAACACCGGGGAGCTGTTTTTT. The genes are TRBV19 and TRBJ2-2; tentatively, D is TRBD2 (5 bases). Germline V lookup: CDR1 LNHDA, CDR2 SQIVND (reference sequence). V shed 5 bases and J shed 0 bases, with 10 bases lying between them. CDR3 size: 15 residues.

V is TRBV29-1 and J is TRBJ2-3; D may correspond to TRBD1 or TRBD2 (5 bases each). The CDR3 runs to 16 residues. V was cut by 1 base and J by 4 bases, with 18 bases left in between. CDR1 is SQVTM and CDR2 is ANQGSEA in the germline V gene. This chain's CDR3 is CSVEGGVASRSDTQYF. The DNA for the CDR3 is TGCAGCGTTGAAGGAGGGGTAGCGTCTAGATCAGATACGCAGTATTTT.

V usage is TRBV7-2 and J usage is TRBJ2-3, with TRBD2 identical over 10 bases. The J segment lost 0 bases and the V segment lost 5 bases, leaving 2 bases of the junction unmatched. The CDR3 has 15 residues. Per germline, CDR1 SGHTA and CDR2 FQGNSA. The CDR3 DNA reads as TGTGCCAGCAGCCATAGCGGGGGGAGCACAGATACGCAGTATTTT. This translates into CASSHSGGSTDTQYF.

The V gene is TRBV14, the J gene TRBJ1-1; the match to TRBD1 covers 7 bases. The CDR3 is 14 residues long. Germline V gene data show CDR1 as SGHDN and CDR2 as FVKESK. V shed 6 bases, J shed 5 bases, and the junction held 9 bases outside the gene matches. CDR3: CASRKGAVGTEAFF. The CDR3 DNA sequence: TGTGCCAGCAGGAAGGGGGCGGTAGGGACTGAAGCTTTCTTT.

The V call is TRBV2, the J call TRBJ2-5, with D uncertain. CDR3 length equals 14 residues. The V end was cut by 6 bases, the J end by 2 bases, with 13 bases between. In germline, CDR1 is SNHLY, CDR2 FYNNEI. The chain's CDR3 is CASSPRADQETQYF. CDR3 nucleotides: TGTGCCAGCAGCCCCCGGGCAGATCAAGAGACCCAGTACTTC.

CDR3 DNA: TGTGCCAGCAGCTTAGCCCCACACGGAGACTATGGCTACACCTTC. It yields the protein CASSLAPHGDYGYTF. This sequence joins TRBV7-2 and TRBJ1-2; no clear D gene. V lost 0 bases and J lost 3, with 11 bases in between. The CDR3 consists of 15 residues. Germline V gene sequence: CDR1 SGHTA, CDR2 FQGNSA.